This T cell receptor beta chain was recorded in a study of blood T cell repertoires in COVID-19. As handled by the study authors: Using reference gene primer amplification, nucleated cell counts were estimated. Clones were read by immunoSEQ multiplex PCR, and TCRdb kept only the in-frame ones, dropping some. From that table come the V and J calls and clone size; the DNA was used to work out D and trimming. The sample records about 110,000 clones, 70% to 85% being singletons. Germline lookup yields CDR1 MDHEN and CDR2 SYDVKM. Deletions cut 3 bases from V and 1 base from J, with 9 bases between. The CDR3 extends over 14 amino acids.

The clonotype was recovered from a woman over 75 with active or convalescent COVID-19. This chain links TRBV28 with TRBJ1-1; a possible D gene is TRBD1 (5 bases). Input material: peripheral blood. The CDR3 loop is CASSFRGQNTEAFF. The CDR3 DNA follows: TGTGCCAGCAGTTTTAGGGGCCAGAACACTGAAGCTTTCTTT.